This TCR beta chain derives from a study of circulating and synovial CD4+ cells in juvenile arthritis. Study-wide results and caveats: Measured synovium overlap likely understates the true shared repertoire. Traditional Vbeta family usage analysis missed the pathogenic-like versus bulk difference. Compared with bulk blood, circulating pathogenic-like lymphocytes shared substantially more CDR3 sequences with synovial T cells. T cell genome counts differed by at least an order of magnitude between CPL and CD4 samples.

CDR1 is MNHNS and CDR2 is SASEGT in the germline V gene. The CDR3 is 14 amino acids. This table comes from immunoSEQ multiplex PCR, and its TCRdb copy is limited to in-frame clones, with some not included. The sample holds around 18,000 clones, around nine tenths seen once. A note on this clone: Its antigen is as yet unknown. At one end, the junction sequence differs from germline, possibly due to a read error.

Sample: CD4+ T cells from blood. This TCR derives from a human donor with juvenile idiopathic arthritis. The chain employs TRBV6-1 and TRBJ2-1, with TRBD2 matching over 8 bases. CDR3 bases: TGTGCCAGCAGTGAGGGGCGGGAGGCCTATGAGCGGTTCTTC. This encodes CASSEGREAYERFF.